This TCR beta chain was retrieved from a study of early T cells in non-severe SARS-CoV-2 infection. As for the study in general: Sequencing targeted bulk RNA from unsorted whole blood, leaving chains unpaired. Study-level points and caveats: The study's VDJdb matching favored anti-spike CD8 responses and missed private and CD4 specificities.

This clonotype was counted a few times. Antigen unknown. Individual cDNA molecules carried attached unique molecular identifiers. TCRdb analysed the 5' RACE reads with MiXCR anew, one entry per CDR3 protein. The sample lists over 55,000 distinct CDR3 sequences; around 11% were seen once. V shed 8 bases and J shed 7 bases, with 12 bases lying between them. In germline, CDR1 is SNHLY, CDR2 FYNNEI. CDR3 length: 13 amino acids. This clonotype was obtained from an adult who was a healthcare worker with PCR-confirmed SARS-CoV-2 infection or an uninfected control (not recorded which). This chain joins TRBV2 and TRBJ1-6, with D possibly being TRBD1 (6 bases). Here the sequenced sample was whole blood, taken at baseline. DNA of the CDR3: TGTGCCAGCGGAGGACAGACAAATTCACCCCTCCACTTT. Its translation is CASGGQTNSPLHF.